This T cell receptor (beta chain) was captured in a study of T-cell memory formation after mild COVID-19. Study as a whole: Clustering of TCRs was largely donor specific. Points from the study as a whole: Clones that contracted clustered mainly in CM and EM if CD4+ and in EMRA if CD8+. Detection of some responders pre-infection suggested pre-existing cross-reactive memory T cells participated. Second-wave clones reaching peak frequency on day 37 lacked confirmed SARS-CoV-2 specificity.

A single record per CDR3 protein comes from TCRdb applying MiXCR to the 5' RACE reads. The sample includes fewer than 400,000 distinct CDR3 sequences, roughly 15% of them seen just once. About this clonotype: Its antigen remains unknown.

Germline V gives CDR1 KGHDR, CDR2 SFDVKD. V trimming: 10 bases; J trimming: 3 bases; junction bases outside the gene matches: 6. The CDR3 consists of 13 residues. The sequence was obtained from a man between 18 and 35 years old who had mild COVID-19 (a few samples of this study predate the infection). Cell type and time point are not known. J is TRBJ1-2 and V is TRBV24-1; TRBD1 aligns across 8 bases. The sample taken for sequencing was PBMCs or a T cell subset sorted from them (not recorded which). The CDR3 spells CATRGTGDYGYTF. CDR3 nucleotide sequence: TGTGCCACACGCGGGACAGGTGACTATGGCTACACCTTC.